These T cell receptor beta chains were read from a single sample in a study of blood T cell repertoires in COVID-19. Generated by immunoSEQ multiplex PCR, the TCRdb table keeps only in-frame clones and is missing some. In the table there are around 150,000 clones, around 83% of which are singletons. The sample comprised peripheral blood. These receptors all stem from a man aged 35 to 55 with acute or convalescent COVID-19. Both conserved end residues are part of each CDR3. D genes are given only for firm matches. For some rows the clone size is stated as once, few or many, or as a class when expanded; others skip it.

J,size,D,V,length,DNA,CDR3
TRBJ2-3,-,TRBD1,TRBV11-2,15,TGTGCCAGCAGCTTGAGACAGGGGGCAACAGATACGCAGTATTTT,CASSLRQGATDTQYF
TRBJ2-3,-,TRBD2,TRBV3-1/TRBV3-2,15,TGTGCCAGCAGCCAAATGGGCGGGGGGCAAGATACGCAGTATTTT,CASSQMGGGQDTQYF
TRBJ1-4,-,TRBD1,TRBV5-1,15,TGCGCCAGCAGCGGCGCGGACAGGGGGTATGAAAAACTGTTTTTT,CASSGADRGYEKLFF
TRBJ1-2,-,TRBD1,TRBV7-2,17,TGTGCCAGCAACTTAGGAACTGGGCCGGGACAGAATAATGGCTACACCTTC,CASNLGTGPGQNNGYTF
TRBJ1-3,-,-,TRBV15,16,TGTGCCACCAGCAGAGATAATTCTCTGCGGGGAAACACCATATATTTT,CATSRDNSLRGNTIYF
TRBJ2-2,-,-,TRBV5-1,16,TGCGCCAGCAGCTTGGGCCTAGTCCCCGGCACCGGGGAGCTGTTTTTT,CASSLGLVPGTGELFF
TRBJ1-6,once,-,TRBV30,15,TGTGCCTGGAGTGTAGGAGGGCTGATGGGGTCACCCCTCCACTTT,CAWSVGGLMGSPLHF
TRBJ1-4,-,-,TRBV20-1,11,TGCAGTGCTAGGGGGACAGAAAAACTGTTTTTT,CSARGTEKLFF
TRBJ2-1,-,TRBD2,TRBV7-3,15,TGTGCCAGCAGCTCGACGGGAGGAGCGGGGGATGAGCAGTTCTTC,CASSSTGGAGDEQFF
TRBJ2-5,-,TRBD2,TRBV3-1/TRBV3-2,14,TGTGCCAGCAGCCAAGAGCGGGGGTTTGAGACCCAGTACTTC,CASSQERGFETQYF